This TCR beta chain was captured in a study of T-cell reconstitution after alpha-beta-depleted transplantation in children. The TCRbeta library was prepared with unique molecular identifiers. MiXCR was run by TCRdb on the PCR reads, yielding one entry per CDR3 protein. The sample carries about 980,000 distinct CDR3 sequences, about 30% recorded once. Germline V gene data show CDR1 as MGHRA and CDR2 as YSYEKL. This CDR3 region has 16 residues. The junction had 7 bases not matched to a gene; V was cut back by 3 bases and J by 2 bases. The TCR was taken from a boy in the first two years of life who had a stem cell transplant for SCID, so the T cells may come from the graft donor. Sequenced material: PBMCs, mostly from graft donor cells, taken 360 days after TCRalphabeta/CD19-depleted stem cell transplant. V gene TRBV4-1 combines with J gene TRBJ2-5, with 9 bases identical to TRBD2. CDR3 residues: CASSQGSGGTQETQYF. The CDR3 nucleotides are TGCGCCAGCAGCCAGGGCAGCGGGGGGACTCAAGAGACCCAGTACTTC.